This entry features one T cell receptor beta chain sequence. The method was immunoSEQ multiplex PCR; TCRdb's version includes in-frame clones alone and lacks a portion of them. The sample lists approximately 670,000 clones, around 90% seen once, with under 0.3% in the top ten. Trimming cost V 7 bases and J 5 bases, with 15 bases left between them. This CDR3 spans 13 amino acids. This sample was included in a study of blood T cell repertoires in COVID-19. The wider study: Collection of acute and convalescent COVID-19 samples took place in the United States, Italy and Spain.

Material: peripheral blood. The clonotype comes from a woman under 30 with acute or convalescent COVID-19. The chain is built from TRBV5-3 and TRBJ1-2; D may be TRBD1 (5 bases). TRBV5-3 is an open reading frame, and its role is uncertain. CDR3 DNA: TGTGCCAGAGAAACTCAGGGTTCATATGGCTACACCTTC. Encoded protein: CARETQGSYGYTF.